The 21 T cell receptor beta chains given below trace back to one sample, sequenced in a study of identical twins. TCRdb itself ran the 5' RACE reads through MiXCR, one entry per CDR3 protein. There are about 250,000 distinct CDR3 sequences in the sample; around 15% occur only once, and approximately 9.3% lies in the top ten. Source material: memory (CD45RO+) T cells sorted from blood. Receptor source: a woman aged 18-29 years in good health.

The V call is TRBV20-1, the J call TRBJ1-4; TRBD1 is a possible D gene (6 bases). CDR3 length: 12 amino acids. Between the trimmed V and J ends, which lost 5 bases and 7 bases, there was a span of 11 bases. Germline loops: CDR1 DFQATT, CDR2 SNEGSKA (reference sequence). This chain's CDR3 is CSAQDSSEKLFF. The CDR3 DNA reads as TGCAGTGCTCAGGACAGTTCTGAAAAACTGTTTTTT.

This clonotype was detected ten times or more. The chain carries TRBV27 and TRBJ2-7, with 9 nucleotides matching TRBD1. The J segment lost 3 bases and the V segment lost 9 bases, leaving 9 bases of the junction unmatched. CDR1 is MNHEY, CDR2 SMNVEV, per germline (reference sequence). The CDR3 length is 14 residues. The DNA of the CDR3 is TGTGCCAGTCCCTCCCGGGACAGGGACTACGAGCAGTACTTC. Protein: CASPSRDRDYEQYF.

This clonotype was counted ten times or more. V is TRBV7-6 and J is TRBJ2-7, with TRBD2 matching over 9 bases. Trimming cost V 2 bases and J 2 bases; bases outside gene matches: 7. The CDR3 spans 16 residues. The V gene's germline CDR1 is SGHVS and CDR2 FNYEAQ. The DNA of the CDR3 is TGTGCCAGCAGCTTAAACCCTAGCGGGAAAGCCTACGAGCAGTACTTC. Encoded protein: CASSLNPSGKAYEQYF.

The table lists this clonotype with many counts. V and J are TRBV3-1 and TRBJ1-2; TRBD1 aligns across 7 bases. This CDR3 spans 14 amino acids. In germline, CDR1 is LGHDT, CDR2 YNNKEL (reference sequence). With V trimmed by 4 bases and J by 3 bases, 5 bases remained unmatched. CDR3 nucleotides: TGTGCCAGCAGCCTCCTAGGGGGCGACTATGGCTACACCTTC. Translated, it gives CASSLLGGDYGYTF.

CDR3 protein: CASSLETSGRQEQFF. The CDR3 nucleotides read TGCGCCAGCAGCTTGGAGACTAGCGGGAGACAAGAGCAGTTCTTC. The chain has TRBV5-1 and TRBJ2-1; TRBD2 aligns across 12 bases. The V and J ends lost 0 bases and 10 bases, in that order; junction bases with no gene match: 5. The CDR3 extends over 15 amino acids. The germline CDR1 and CDR2 sequences are SGHRS and YFSETQ.

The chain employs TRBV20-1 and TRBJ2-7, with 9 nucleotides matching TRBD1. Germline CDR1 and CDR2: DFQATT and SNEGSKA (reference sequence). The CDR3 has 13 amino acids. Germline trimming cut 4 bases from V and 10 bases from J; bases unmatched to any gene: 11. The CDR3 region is CSATRQGGLGQYF. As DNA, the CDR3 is TGCAGTGCTACTCGACAGGGGGGGCTCGGTCAGTACTTC.

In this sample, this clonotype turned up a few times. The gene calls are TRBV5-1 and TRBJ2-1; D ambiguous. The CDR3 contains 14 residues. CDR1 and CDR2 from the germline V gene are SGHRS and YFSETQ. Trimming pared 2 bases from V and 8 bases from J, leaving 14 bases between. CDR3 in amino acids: CASSFEVGPYEQFF. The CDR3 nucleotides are TGCGCCAGCAGCTTCGAGGTTGGCCCCTATGAGCAGTTCTTC.

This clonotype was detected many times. The CDR3 loop reads CASSFDIKYEQYF. CDR3 DNA sequence: TGTGCCAGCAGCTTCGACATCAAATACGAGCAGTACTTC. The genes are TRBV7-9 and TRBJ2-7; no firm D call. This CDR3 has 13 residues. CDR1 and CDR2 from the germline V gene are SEHNR and FQNEAQ (reference sequence). Trimming cost V 3 bases and J 4 bases, with 10 bases left between them.

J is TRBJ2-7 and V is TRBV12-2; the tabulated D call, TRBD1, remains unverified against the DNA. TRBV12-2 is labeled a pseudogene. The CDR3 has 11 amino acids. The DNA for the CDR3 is TGTGCAAGTCGCTCCCGGACAGTGCAGTACTTC. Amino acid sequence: CASRSRTVQYF.

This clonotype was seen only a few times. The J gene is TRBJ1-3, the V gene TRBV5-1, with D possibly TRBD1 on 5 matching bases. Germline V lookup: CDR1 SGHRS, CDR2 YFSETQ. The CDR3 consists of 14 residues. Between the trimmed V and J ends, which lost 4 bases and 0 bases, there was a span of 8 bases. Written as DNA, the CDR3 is TGCGCCAGCAGCCCGACAGACTCTGGAAACACCATATATTTT. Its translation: CASSPTDSGNTIYF.

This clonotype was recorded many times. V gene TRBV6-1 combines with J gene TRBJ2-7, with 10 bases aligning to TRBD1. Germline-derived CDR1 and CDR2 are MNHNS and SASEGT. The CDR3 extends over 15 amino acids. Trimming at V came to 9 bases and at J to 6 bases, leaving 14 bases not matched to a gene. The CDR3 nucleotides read TGTGCCAGTTCCGTGGCCGGGACAGGGGTTTTCGAGCAGTACTTC. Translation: CASSVAGTGVFEQYF.

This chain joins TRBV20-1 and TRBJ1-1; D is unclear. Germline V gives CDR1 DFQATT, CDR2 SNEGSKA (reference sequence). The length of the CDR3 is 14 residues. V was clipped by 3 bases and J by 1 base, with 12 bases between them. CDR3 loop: CSASQGTANTEAFF. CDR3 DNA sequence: TGCAGTGCTAGTCAAGGAACCGCGAACACTGAAGCTTTCTTT.

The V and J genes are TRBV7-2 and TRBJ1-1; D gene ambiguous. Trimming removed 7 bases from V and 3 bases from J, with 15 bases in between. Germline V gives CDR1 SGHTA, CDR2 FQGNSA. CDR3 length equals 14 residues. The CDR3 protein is CASTETPSYTEAFF. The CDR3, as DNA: TGTGCCAGCACAGAGACGCCTTCTTACACTGAAGCTTTCTTT.

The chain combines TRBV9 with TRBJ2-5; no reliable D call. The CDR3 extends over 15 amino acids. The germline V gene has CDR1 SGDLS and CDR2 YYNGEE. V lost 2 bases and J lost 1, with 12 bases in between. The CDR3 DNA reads TGTGCCAGCAGCGTGGACGGCCGAGGCCAAGAGACCCAGTACTTC. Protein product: CASSVDGRGQETQYF.

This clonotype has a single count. The CDR3 sequence: CASSGGGRTEAFF. The CDR3 DNA follows: TGTGCCAGCAGCGGGGGGGGGCGCACTGAAGCTTTCTTT. This chain uses TRBV9 with TRBJ1-1; perhaps TRBD1 as D (6 bases). CDR1 and CDR2 (germline): SGDLS, YYNGEE. This CDR3 has 13 residues. Trimming left V 3 bases short and J 4 bases short, with 10 bases between. The variable domain in full, completed from reference TRBV9 and TRBJ1-1, reads DSGVTQTPKHLITATGQRVTLRCSPRSGDLSVYWYQQSLDQGLQFLIQYYNGEERAKGNILERFSAQQFPDLHSELNLSSLELGDSALYFCASSGGGRTEAFFGQGTRLTVV.

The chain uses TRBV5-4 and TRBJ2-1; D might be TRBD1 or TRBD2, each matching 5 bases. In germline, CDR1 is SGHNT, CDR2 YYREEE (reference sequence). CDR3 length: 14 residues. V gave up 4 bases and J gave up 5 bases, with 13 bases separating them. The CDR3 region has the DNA TGTGCCAGCAGCCCCCGGGACGGGGACAATGAGCAGTTCTTC. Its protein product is CASSPRDGDNEQFF.

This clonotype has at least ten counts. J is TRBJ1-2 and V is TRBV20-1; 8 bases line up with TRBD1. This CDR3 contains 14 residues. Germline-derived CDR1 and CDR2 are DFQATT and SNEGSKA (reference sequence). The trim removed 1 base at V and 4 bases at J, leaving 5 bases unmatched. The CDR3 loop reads CSARGGQGFYGYTF. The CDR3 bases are TGCAGTGCTAGAGGCGGACAGGGCTTCTATGGCTACACCTTC.

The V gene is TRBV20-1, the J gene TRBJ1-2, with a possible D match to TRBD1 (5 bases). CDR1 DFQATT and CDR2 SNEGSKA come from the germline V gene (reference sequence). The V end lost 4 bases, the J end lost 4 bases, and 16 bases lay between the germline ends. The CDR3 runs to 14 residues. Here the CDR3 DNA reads TGCAGTGCTAACCGACGGGGCGGTGGCTATGGCTACACCTTC. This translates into CSANRRGGGYGYTF.

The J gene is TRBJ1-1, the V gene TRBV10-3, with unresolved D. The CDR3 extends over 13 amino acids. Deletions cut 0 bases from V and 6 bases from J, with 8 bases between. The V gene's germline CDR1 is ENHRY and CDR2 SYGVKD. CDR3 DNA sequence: TGTGCCATCAGTGAGTCCCATGGGGCTGAAGCTTTCTTT. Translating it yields CAISESHGAEAFF.

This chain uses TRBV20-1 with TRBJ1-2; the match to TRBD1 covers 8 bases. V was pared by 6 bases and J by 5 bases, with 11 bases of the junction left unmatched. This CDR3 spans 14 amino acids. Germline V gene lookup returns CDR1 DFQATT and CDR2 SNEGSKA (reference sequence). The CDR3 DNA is TGCAGTGCGAACGGACAGGGACAACTATATGGCTACACCTTC. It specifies CSANGQGQLYGYTF.

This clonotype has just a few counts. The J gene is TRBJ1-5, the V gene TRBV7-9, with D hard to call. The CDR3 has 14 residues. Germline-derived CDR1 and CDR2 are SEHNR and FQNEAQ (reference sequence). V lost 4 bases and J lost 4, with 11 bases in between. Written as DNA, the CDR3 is TGTGCCAGCAGCTCCCTGACGGGAAATCAGCCCCAGCATTTT. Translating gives CASSSLTGNQPQHF.